This TCR beta chain was captured by sequencing in a study of graft-versus-host responses after intestinal transplantation. Regarding the study as a whole: Peak GvH clone levels in circulation were associated with early post-transplant HvG declines. Researchers found GvH clones in recipient marrow, and some showed up first in ileum or blood. Allografts of one patient group, those with graft-donor T cell macrochimerism, had high graft-versus-host to host-versus-graft clonal ratios.

Profiling relied on immunoSEQ multiplex PCR, and the TCRdb table lists in-frame clones only, not all of them. The sample lists fewer than 90,000 clones, less than 95% seen once, with 0.15% to 0.2% in the top ten. CDR1 is MNHNY and CDR2 is SVGAGI in the germline V gene (reference sequence). The CDR3 totals 13 residues. The J segment lost 5 bases and the V segment lost 5 bases, leaving 1 base of the junction unmatched. As to this clone: Its antigen is currently unknown.

The material sequenced was unstimulated CD4+ T cells sorted from spleen or lymph node cells, taken before transplant. The TCR sequence derives from a human donor who was the organ donor for an intestinal transplant. The V gene is TRBV6-6, the J gene TRBJ2-2; TRBD1 agrees at 8 bases. CDR3 coding DNA: TGTGCCAGCAGTGGACAGGGAACCGGGGAGCTGTTTTTT. Translated, it gives CASSGQGTGELFF.